Below are 15 T cell receptor beta chains sequenced from a single sample in a study of glioma-infiltrating T cells after dendritic cell vaccination. Time point indicated: after dendritic cell vaccination, including at tumor progression/relapse. This table comes from immunoSEQ multiplex PCR, and its TCRdb copy is limited to in-frame clones, with some not included. The data contain just under 100,000 clones, 65% to 85% of them singletons. The sample here was blood, taken after dendritic cell vaccination. These receptors all stem from a human donor with glioblastoma.

The chain carries TRBV29-1 and TRBJ1-4, with TRBD1 matching 8 bases. The germline gives CDR1 SQVTM, CDR2 ANQGSEA. V shed 7 bases, J shed 6 bases, and the junction held 10 bases outside the gene matches. This CDR3 is 14 amino acids long. The CDR3 sequence is CSAGRTGGHEKLFF. The CDR3 nucleotides are TGCAGCGCGGGACGAACAGGGGGGCATGAAAAACTGTTTTTT.

The chain is built from TRBV7-2 and TRBJ2-7; tentative D call: TRBD2 (5 bases). V lost 2 bases to trimming and J lost 2 bases, with 10 bases between them. Looked up from germline, CDR1 is SGHTA and CDR2 is FQGNSA. The CDR3 has 14 amino acids. The CDR3 sequence: CASSLRGAPYEQYF. CDR3 in DNA: TGTGCCAGCAGCTTACGGGGAGCCCCCTACGAGCAGTACTTC.

The chain is built from TRBV25-1 and TRBJ2-2, with TRBD1 matching over 8 bases. Trimming at V came to 4 bases and at J to 7 bases, leaving 11 bases not matched to a gene. CDR1 MGHDK and CDR2 SYGVNS come from the germline V gene. The CDR3 is 16 residues long. The CDR3 DNA is TGTGCCAGCAGTGGATCTCAAGGACAGGGTTTCGGGGAGCTGTTTTTT. This encodes CASSGSQGQGFGELFF. Filled out from reference TRBV25-1 and TRBJ2-2, the complete variable domain reads EADIYQTPRYLVIGTGKKITLECSQTMGHDKMYWYQQDPGMELHLIHYSYGVNSTEKGDLSSESTVSRIRTEHFPLTLESARPSHTSQYLCASSGSQGQGFGELFFGEGSRLTVL.

The chain recombines TRBV18 with TRBJ1-1; 8 bases match TRBD1. Germline-derived CDR1 and CDR2 are KGHSH and LQKENI. This CDR3 spans 14 amino acids. V gave up 1 base and J gave up 7 bases; unmatched junction bases: 5. This CDR3 is CASSPRQGANEAFF. CDR3 in DNA: TGTGCCAGCTCACCACGGCAGGGGGCGAATGAAGCTTTCTTT.

The chain uses TRBV7-2 and TRBJ2-6, with D maybe TRBD2 (5 bases). This CDR3 has 15 residues. Trimming stripped 5 bases from V and 2 bases from J, with 10 bases between. CDR1 SGHTA and CDR2 FQGNSA come from the germline V gene. CDR3 in DNA: TGTGCCAGCAGCGTGACACTAGCTGGGGCCAACGTCCTGACTTTC. Protein: CASSVTLAGANVLTF.

The V and J genes are TRBV7-8 and TRBJ2-3, with D possibly matching TRBD1 (6 bases). V was pared by 3 bases and J by 6 bases, with 10 bases between. The CDR3 extends over 13 amino acids. CDR1 is SGHVS, CDR2 FQNEAQ, per germline. The CDR3 bases are TGTGCCAGCAGCTTCAACAGGGTGGATACGCAGTATTTT. Translation: CASSFNRVDTQYF.

This clone was observed a few times. The rearrangement uses TRBV5-4 and TRBJ1-4, with 8 bases identical to TRBD1. The CDR3 consists of 13 residues. After removal of 4 bases from V and 11 bases from J, the junction contained 7 bases not matched to a gene. From germline, CDR1 is SGHNT and CDR2 YYREEE (reference sequence). CDR3 sequence reads: CASSTTTGEKLFF. Here the CDR3 DNA reads TGTGCCAGCAGCACAACGACAGGGGAGAAACTGTTTTTT.

The chain joins TRBV9 to TRBJ2-1; TRBD2 matches 8 bases. Trimming removed 1 base from V and 0 bases from J; junction bases left unmatched: 0. Germline CDR1 SGDLS, CDR2 YYNGEE. The CDR3 is made up of 15 amino acids. CDR3 region: CASSVSGGSYNEQFF. CDR3 sequence (DNA): TGTGCCAGCAGCGTAAGCGGGGGCTCCTACAATGAGCAGTTCTTC.

The CDR3 region has the DNA TGTGCCAGCGGTCAGGCAGAAACAGATACGCAGTATTTT. Protein product: CASGQAETDTQYF. The chain is built from TRBV2 and TRBJ2-3, with D hard to call. The ends were cut back, 8 bases at V and 3 bases at J, with 12 bases in the middle. There are 13 residues in the CDR3. Germline assignment: CDR1 SNHLY and CDR2 FYNNEI.

This clone has only a few counts. The chain is built from TRBV6-1 and TRBJ2-7, with D perhaps TRBD1 (5 bases). The ends were cut back, 1 base at V and 8 bases at J, with 21 bases in the middle. CDR1 and CDR2 (germline): MNHNS, SASEGT. The length of the CDR3 is 16 residues. The CDR3 spells CASSEVRGHPLGQQYF. The CDR3 DNA is TGTGCCAGCAGTGAAGTCCGAGGACACCCCCTAGGCCAGCAGTACTTC.

The J gene is TRBJ2-7, the V gene TRBV6-5; D uncertain. This CDR3 has 14 residues. CDR1 is MNHEY and CDR2 is SVGAGI in the germline V gene. Trimming pared 3 bases from V and 1 base from J, leaving 10 bases between. Here the CDR3 reads CASSYTSQSYEQYF. The CDR3, as DNA: TGTGCCAGCAGTTATACATCACAGTCCTACGAGCAGTACTTC.

In its sample, this clone was seen a few times. This chain uses TRBV5-4 with TRBJ1-1, with a possible D match to TRBD1 (6 bases). Per germline, CDR1 SGHNT and CDR2 YYREEE (reference sequence). V lost 4 bases and J 4 bases, leaving 11 bases between the germline ends. This CDR3 is built from 13 residues. The chain's CDR3 is CASSRLGATEAFF. CDR3 in DNA: TGTGCCAGCAGCCGTCTGGGGGCCACTGAAGCTTTCTTT.

The rearrangement joins TRBV5-1 to TRBJ1-5; D is undetermined. This CDR3 comprises 14 residues. Germline V gene lookup returns CDR1 SGHRS and CDR2 YFSETQ. The germline V and J ends were trimmed by 0 bases and 7 bases, with 11 bases remaining between them. The CDR3 loop is CASSLEYGSQPQHF. The CDR3 nucleotides read TGCGCCAGCAGCTTGGAGTATGGCTCCCAGCCCCAGCATTTT.

This clone has just one count. The chain joins TRBV5-1 to TRBJ2-5; D remains unclear. Germline-derived CDR1 and CDR2 are SGHRS and YFSETQ. This CDR3 contains 14 residues. Deletions cut 1 base from V and 0 bases from J, with 7 bases between. The DNA of the CDR3 is TGCGCCAGCAGCTTGCCCCCGTACCAAGAGACCCAGTACTTC. Translating gives CASSLPPYQETQYF.

This rearrangement joins TRBV4-2 to TRBJ2-2, with TRBD2 matching over 8 bases. With 1 base clipped from V and 1 base from J, the junction kept 8 bases outside the gene matches. CDR3 length equals 18 residues. From germline, CDR1 is LGHNA and CDR2 YNFKEQ. The CDR3: CASSQGGGSGVNTGELFF. The DNA for the CDR3 is TGTGCCAGCAGCCAAGGAGGGGGTAGCGGGGTGAACACCGGGGAGCTGTTTTTT.